Sequencing of this TCR beta chain was carried out in a study of blood T cell repertoires in COVID-19. Study-level information: Samples of COVID-19 (acute and convalescent) were obtained from the United States, Italy and Spain. Sample material is recorded as cDNA or gDNA derived from T cells, B-cell-depleted T cells, or PBMCs.

This CDR3 region has 12 residues. Germline V lookup: CDR1 SNHLY, CDR2 FYNNEI. V was clipped by 6 bases and J by 6 bases, with 11 bases between them. Per the authors' pipeline: Counts of nucleated cells, estimated from reference gene primer amplification, were obtained. Using immunoSEQ multiplex PCR, the repertoire was profiled, and TCRdb retains in-frame clones only, with some absent. V, J and clone size reflect that table, while D and trimming were determined from the DNA. The sample lists almost 200,000 clones, about nine tenths seen once, with about 0.72% in the top ten. The gene calls are TRBV2 and TRBJ1-2; a possible D gene is TRBD1 (6 bases). This receptor was obtained from a woman aged 70-85 years with acute or convalescent COVID-19. The sample taken for sequencing was peripheral blood. The CDR3: CASRLQGHGYTF. CDR3 in DNA: TGTGCCAGCAGACTACAGGGACATGGCTACACCTTC.